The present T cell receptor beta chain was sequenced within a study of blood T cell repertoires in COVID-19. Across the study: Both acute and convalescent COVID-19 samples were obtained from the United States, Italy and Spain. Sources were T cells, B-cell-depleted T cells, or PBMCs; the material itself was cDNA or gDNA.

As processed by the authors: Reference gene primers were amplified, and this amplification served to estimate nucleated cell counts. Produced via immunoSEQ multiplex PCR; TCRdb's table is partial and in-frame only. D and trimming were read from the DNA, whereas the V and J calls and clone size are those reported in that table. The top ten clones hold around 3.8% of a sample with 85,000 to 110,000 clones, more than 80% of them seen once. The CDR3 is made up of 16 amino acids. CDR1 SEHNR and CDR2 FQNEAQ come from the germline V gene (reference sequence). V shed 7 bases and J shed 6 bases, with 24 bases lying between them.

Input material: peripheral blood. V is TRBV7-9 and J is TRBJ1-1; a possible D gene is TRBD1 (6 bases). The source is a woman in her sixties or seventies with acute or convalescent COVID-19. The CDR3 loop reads CASTRRTEIVGAEAFF. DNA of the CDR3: TGTGCCAGCACCCGCCGGACAGAAATCGTCGGGGCTGAAGCTTTCTTT. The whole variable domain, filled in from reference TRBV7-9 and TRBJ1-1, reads DTGVSQNPRHKITKRGQNVTFRCDPISEHNRLYWYRQTLGQGPEFLTYFQNEAQLEKSRLLSDRFSAERPKGSFSTLEIQRTEQGDSAMYLCASTRRTEIVGAEAFFGQGTRLTVV.